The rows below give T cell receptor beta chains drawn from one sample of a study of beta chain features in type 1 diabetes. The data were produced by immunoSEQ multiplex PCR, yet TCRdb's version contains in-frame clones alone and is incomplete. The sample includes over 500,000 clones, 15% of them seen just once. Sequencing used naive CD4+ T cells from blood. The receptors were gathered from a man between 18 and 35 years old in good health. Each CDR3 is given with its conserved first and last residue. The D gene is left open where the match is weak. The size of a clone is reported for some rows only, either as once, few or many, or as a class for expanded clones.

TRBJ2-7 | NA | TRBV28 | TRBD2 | TGTGCCAGCAGTTCCTTCGGGGGAGGGCCGTACTTC | CASSSFGGGPYF
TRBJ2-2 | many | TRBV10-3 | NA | TGTGCCATCCCCCGGGGAATCGGGGAGCTGTTTTTT | CAIPRGIGELFF
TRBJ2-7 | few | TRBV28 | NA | TGTGCCAGCAGCCGGGTGGGTCACGAGCAGTACTTC | CASSRVGHEQYF
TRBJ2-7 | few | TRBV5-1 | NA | TGCGCCAGCAGCTTTTCAGGTTACGAGCAGTACTTC | CASSFSGYEQYF
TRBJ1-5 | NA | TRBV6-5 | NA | TGTGCCAGCAGTCAAACAGGTATTGGCAATCAGCCCCAGCATTTT | CASSQTGIGNQPQHF
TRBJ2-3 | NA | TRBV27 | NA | TGTGCCAGCAGTTTGCGGGGTAGCACAGATACTCAGTATTTT | CASSLRGSTDTQYF
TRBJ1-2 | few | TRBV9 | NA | TGTGCCAGCAGCGACCGCGGGGGATATGGCTACACCTTC | CASSDRGGYGYTF
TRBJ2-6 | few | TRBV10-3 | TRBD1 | TGTGCCATCAGACCTCCCTGGGGGCAGGGGGCCACTGGGGCCAACGTCCTGACTTTC | CAIRPPWGQGATGANVLTF
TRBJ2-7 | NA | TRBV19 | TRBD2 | TGTGCCAGTAAGCTAGCGGGAGGGACCTACGAGCAGTACTTC | CASKLAGGTYEQYF
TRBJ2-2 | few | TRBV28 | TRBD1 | TGTGCCAGCAGTCATGGACAGGGTTACACCGGGGAGCTGTTTTTT | CASSHGQGYTGELFF
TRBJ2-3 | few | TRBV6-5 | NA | TGTGCCAGCAGTTACTCAGATACGCAGTATTTT | CASSYSDTQYF
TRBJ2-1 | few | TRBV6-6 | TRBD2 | TGTGCCAGCAGCCAAGGGACTAGCGGTTACAATGAGCAGTTCTTC | CASSQGTSGYNEQFF
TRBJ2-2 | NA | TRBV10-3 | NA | TGTGCCATCACACACGGCTTCACCGGGGAGCTGTTTTTT | CAITHGFTGELFF
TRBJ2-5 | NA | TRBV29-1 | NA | TGCAGCGTTGTCTGGGGGGAGACCCAGTACTTC | CSVVWGETQYF
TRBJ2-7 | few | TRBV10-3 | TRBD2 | TGTGCCATCAGACTAGCGGGAGACCCCCCCTACGAGCAGTACTTC | CAIRLAGDPPYEQYF
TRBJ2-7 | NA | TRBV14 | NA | TGTGCCAGCAGCCAAGAAGCAGGCCGGTCAGGGCTCTACGAGCAGTACTTC | CASSQEAGRSGLYEQYF
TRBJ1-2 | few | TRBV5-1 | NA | TGCGCCAGCAGCTTGGCCCCCAACGGCTATGGCTACACCTTC | CASSLAPNGYGYTF
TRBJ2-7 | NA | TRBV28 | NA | TGTGCCAGCAGTGGTGGACAGGTTGGGGGGTTTGAGCAGTACTTC | CASSGGQVGGFEQYF
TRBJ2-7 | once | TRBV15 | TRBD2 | TGTGCCACCAGCCAACCCGCGGGACGGGAGGGGAGCTACGAGCAGTACTTC | CATSQPAGREGSYEQYF
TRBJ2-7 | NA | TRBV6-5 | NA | TGTGCCAGCAGTTCGCCGGGGGACTCGAGCTCCTACGAGCAGTACTTC | CASSSPGDSSSYEQYF
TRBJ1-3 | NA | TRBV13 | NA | TGTGCCAGCAGCGGCGGGAACGCCCTGGTGGGGTCTGGAAACACCATATATTTT | CASSGGNALVGSGNTIYF
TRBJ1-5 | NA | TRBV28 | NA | TGTGCCAGCAGTTTTTCATTTAGTCGAGGGCTACAGCCCCAGCATTTT | CASSFSFSRGLQPQHF
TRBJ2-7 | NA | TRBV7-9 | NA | TGTGCCAGCAGCCCCCAGGGGATCTACGAGCAGTACTTC | CASSPQGIYEQYF
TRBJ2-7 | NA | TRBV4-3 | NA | TGCGCCAGCAGCCAAGACCTCATGAGGTACGAGCAGTACTTC | CASSQDLMRYEQYF
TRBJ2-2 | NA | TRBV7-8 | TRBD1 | TGTGCCAGCAGCTTAGATGACAGGGACCAGACCGGGGAGCTGTTTTTT | CASSLDDRDQTGELFF
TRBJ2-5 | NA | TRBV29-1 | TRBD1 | TGCAGCGTTCACGGACAGGGGGCCCAAGAGACCCAGTACTTC | CSVHGQGAQETQYF
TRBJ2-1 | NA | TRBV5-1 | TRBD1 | TGCGCCAGCGGGATGACAGGGAGCTCCTACAATGAGCAGTTCTTC | CASGMTGSSYNEQFF
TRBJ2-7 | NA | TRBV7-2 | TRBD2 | TGTGCCAGCAGCCCTCGAGCGGGAGGGAGAGACGAGCAGTACTTC | CASSPRAGGRDEQYF
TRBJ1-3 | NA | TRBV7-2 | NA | TGTGCCAGCAGCTTAGTGGGGACTGGAAACACCATATATTTT | CASSLVGTGNTIYF
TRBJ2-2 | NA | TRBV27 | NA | TGTGCCAGCAAATGGCAAGGAAGCACCGGGGAGCTGTTTTTT | CASKWQGSTGELFF